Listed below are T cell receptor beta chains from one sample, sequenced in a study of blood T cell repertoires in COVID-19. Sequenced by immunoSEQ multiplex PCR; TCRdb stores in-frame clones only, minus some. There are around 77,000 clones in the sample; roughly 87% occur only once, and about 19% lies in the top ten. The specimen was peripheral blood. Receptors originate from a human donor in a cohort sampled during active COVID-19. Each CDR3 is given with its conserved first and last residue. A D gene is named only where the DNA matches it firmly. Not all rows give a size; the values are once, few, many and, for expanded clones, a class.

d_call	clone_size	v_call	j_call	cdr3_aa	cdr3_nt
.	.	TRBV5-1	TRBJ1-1	CASSLGVGTYTEAFF	TGCGCCAGCAGCTTGGGGGTCGGGACTTACACTGAAGCTTTCTTT
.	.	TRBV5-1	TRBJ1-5	CASSFRPRTDGVQPQHF	TGCGCCAGCAGCTTTCGCCCGAGGACAGACGGCGTTCAGCCCCAGCATTTT
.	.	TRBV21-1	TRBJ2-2	CASRNRGRTTGELFF	TGTGCCAGCAGAAACAGGGGGCGCACGACCGGGGAGCTGTTTTTT
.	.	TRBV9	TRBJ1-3	CASASPGTGNTIYF	TGTGCCAGCGCCTCCCCGGGGACTGGAAACACCATATATTTT
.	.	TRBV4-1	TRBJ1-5	CASSQDRVGQPQHF	TGCGCCAGCAGCCAAGATCGGGTGGGTCAGCCCCAGCATTTT
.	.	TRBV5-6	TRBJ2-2	CASSPDTDGELFF	TGTGCCAGCAGCCCCGATACTGACGGGGAGCTGTTTTTT
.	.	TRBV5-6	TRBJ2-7	CASSSYRDWSYEQYF	TGTGCCAGCAGCTCGTACCGGGACTGGTCCTACGAGCAGTACTTC
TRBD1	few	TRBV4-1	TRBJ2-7	CASSRGQGDYEQYF	TGCGCCAGCAGCCGAGGACAGGGGGACTACGAGCAGTACTTC
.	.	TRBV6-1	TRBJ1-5	CASSDPLSGANQPQHF	TGTGCCAGCAGTGATCCGTTGTCAGGGGCTAATCAGCCCCAGCATTTT
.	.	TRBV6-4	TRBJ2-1	CASSPEHDSYNEQFF	TGTGCCAGCAGTCCAGAACACGACTCCTACAATGAGCAGTTCTTC
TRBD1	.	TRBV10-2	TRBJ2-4	CASRDRHLTAKNIQYF	TGCGCCAGCAGGGACAGGCACCTTACCGCCAAAAACATTCAGTACTTC
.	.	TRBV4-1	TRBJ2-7	CASSRSHRDINEQYF	TGCGCCAGCAGCCGTTCGCACCGGGACATAAACGAGCAGTACTTC
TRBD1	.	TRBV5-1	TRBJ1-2	CASSLVGQTYGYTF	TGCGCCAGCAGCTTGGTGGGACAGACATATGGCTACACCTTC
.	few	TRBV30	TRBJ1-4	CAWSGGSQNEKLFF	TGTGCCTGGAGTGGGGGCAGCCAGAATGAAAAACTGTTTTTT
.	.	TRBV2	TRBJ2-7	CASSAEGYEQYF	TGTGCCAGCAGTGCCGAGGGTTACGAGCAGTACTTC
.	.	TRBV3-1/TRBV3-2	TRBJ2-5	CASSLRRALKETQYF	TGTGCCAGCAGCTTGCGGAGGGCCTTAAAAGAGACCCAGTACTTC
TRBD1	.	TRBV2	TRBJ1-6	CASRSQGVAYNSPLHF	TGTGCCAGCAGGTCACAGGGGGTGGCCTATAATTCACCCCTCCACTTT
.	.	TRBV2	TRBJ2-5	CASSATVNQETQYF	TGTGCCAGCAGTGCCACGGTAAACCAAGAGACCCAGTACTTC
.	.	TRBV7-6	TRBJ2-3	CASSDRADTQYF	TGTGCCAGCAGCGACCGGGCAGATACGCAGTATTTT
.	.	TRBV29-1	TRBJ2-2	CSAGETARVGELFF	TGCAGCGCGGGCGAGACAGCCCGGGTCGGGGAGCTGTTTTTT
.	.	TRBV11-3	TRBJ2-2	CASSDVRTRPGELFF	TGTGCCAGCAGCGATGTACGGACTCGGCCCGGGGAGCTGTTTTTT
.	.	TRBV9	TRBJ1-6	CASSGTSGTLDSPLHF	TGTGCCAGCAGCGGTACATCCGGGACATTAGACTCACCCCTCCACTTT
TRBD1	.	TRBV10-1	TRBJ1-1	CASSDSLNRGVNTEAFF	TGCGCCAGCAGCGACTCGCTGAACAGGGGAGTGAACACTGAAGCTTTCTTT
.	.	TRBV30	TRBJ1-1	CAWGGLPGTEAFF	TGTGCCTGGGGGGGACTCCCGGGGACTGAAGCTTTCTTT
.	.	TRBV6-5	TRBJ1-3	CASRRDQVPGNTIYF	TGTGCCAGCAGAAGAGACCAGGTTCCTGGAAACACCATATATTTT
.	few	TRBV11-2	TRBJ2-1	CASSFHRDFSSYNEQFF	TGTGCCAGCAGCTTCCACCGGGACTTTAGCTCCTACAATGAGCAGTTCTTC
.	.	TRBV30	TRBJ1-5	CAYSQGLINQPQHF	TGTGCCTACTCACAGGGATTGATCAATCAGCCCCAGCATTTT
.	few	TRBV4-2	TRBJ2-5	CASSQDRGETQYF	TGTGCCAGCAGCCAAGACCGGGGTGAGACCCAGTACTTC
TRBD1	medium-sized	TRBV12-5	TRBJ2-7	CATDPGQGYEQYF	TGTGCTACAGATCCGGGACAGGGCTACGAGCAGTACTTC
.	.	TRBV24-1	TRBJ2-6	CATSDTRAGANVLTF	TGTGCCACCAGCGATACCAGGGCTGGGGCCAACGTCCTGACTTTC
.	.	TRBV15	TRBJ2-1	CATSRVPRGGVNEQFF	TGTGCCACCAGCAGAGTTCCCCGTGGAGGGGTAAATGAGCAGTTCTTC
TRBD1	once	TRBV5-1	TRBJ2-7	CASSAGQGAVEQYF	TGCGCCAGCAGCGCAGGACAGGGGGCGGTAGAGCAGTACTTC
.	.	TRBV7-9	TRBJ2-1	CASSFWSNEQFF	TGTGCCAGCAGCTTCTGGAGCAATGAGCAGTTCTTC
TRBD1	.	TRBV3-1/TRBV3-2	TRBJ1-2	CASSHGQGAYGYTF	TGTGCCAGCAGCCACGGACAGGGAGCCTATGGCTACACCTTC
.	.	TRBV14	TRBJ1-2	CASSQAHQGSYGYTF	TGTGCCAGCAGCCAAGCTCATCAGGGTAGCTATGGCTACACCTTC
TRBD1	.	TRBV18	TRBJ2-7	CASSPDRDGNEQYF	TGTGCCAGCTCTCCCGACAGGGACGGGAACGAGCAGTACTTC
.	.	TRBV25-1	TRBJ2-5	CASSEVGEETQYF	TGTGCCAGCAGTGAAGTAGGGGAAGAGACCCAGTACTTC
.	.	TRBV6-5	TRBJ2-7	CASSYGTGRRGEQYF	TGTGCCAGCAGTTACGGAACGGGACGCCGGGGGGAGCAGTACTTC